The 20 T cell receptor beta chains below were found in one sample sequenced in a study of PD-L1 blockade in urothelial cancer. Specified time point: pretreatment peripheral blood. Libraries were prepared by immunoSEQ multiplex PCR; TCRdb keeps only in-frame clonotypes and omits some of them. The sample includes tens of thousands of clones, 80% to 85% seen only once; the top ten take approximately 1.7%. Source: PBMCs, taken around atezolizumab (anti-PD-L1) treatment. The source of these receptors is a man over 45 with urothelial cancer.

This chain links TRBV7-9 with TRBJ1-1, with D maybe TRBD1 (6 bases). Between the trimmed V and J ends, which lost 4 bases and 1 base, there was a span of 10 bases. Germline V CDR1 and CDR2: SEHNR, FQNEAQ (reference sequence). The CDR3 sequence is 14 residues long. For the CDR3, the DNA is TGTGCCAGCAGCTCGGGACAAGGGAACACTGAAGCTTTCTTT. Its translation is CASSSGQGNTEAFF.

The rearrangement joins TRBV28 to TRBJ1-4, with TRBD1 matching 8 bases. This CDR3 comprises 16 residues. Germline V gene sequence: CDR1 MDHEN, CDR2 SYDVKM. V shed 5 bases and J 2 bases; nucleotides not matched to a gene: 7. Here the CDR3 reads CASSRQGSGTNEKLFF. The CDR3 DNA reads TGTGCCAGCAGTCGACAGGGGTCTGGGACTAATGAAAAACTGTTTTTT.

This clone has only a few counts. The V call is TRBV9, the J call TRBJ1-3; the D is unclear. The V end lost 4 bases, the J end lost 4 bases, and 3 bases lay between the germline ends. The CDR3 covers 11 residues. Germline assignment: CDR1 SGDLS and CDR2 YYNGEE. CDR3: CASSRGNTIYF. The CDR3 nucleotides are TGTGCCAGCAGCCGGGGAAACACCATATATTTT.

The CDR3 sequence: CASSPTGFGNTIYF. In DNA, the CDR3 is TGTGCCAGCAGCCCGACAGGTTTTGGAAACACCATATATTTT. V usage is TRBV7-2 and J usage is TRBJ1-3, with D maybe TRBD1 (6 bases). Germline CDR1 and CDR2: SGHTA and FQGNSA. V was clipped by 5 bases and J by 3 bases, with 11 bases between them. The CDR3 covers 14 residues.

This clone was counted between two and nine times. V usage is TRBV6-5 and J usage is TRBJ2-7; a weak D match, TRBD2 (5 bases). The CDR3 extends over 13 amino acids. Germline V lookup: CDR1 MNHEY, CDR2 SVGAGI. With 0 bases removed from V and 3 bases from J, the gap between germline ends came to 6 bases. The CDR3 coding sequence is TGTGCCAGCAGTTACTCAGGGAGCTACGAGCAGTACTTC. Translated: CASSYSGSYEQYF.

The rearrangement uses TRBV6-6 and TRBJ2-1, with a possible D match to TRBD1 (6 bases). V lost 4 bases and J 10 bases, leaving 8 bases between the germline ends. This CDR3 is built from 11 residues. Germline values: CDR1 MNHNY, CDR2 SVGAGI (reference sequence). This CDR3 is CASSWTEEQFF. CDR3 coding DNA: TGTGCCAGCAGTTGGACAGAAGAGCAGTTCTTC.

The V gene is TRBV15, the J gene TRBJ2-1; 10 bases line up with TRBD1. Germline trimming cut 2 bases from V and 8 bases from J; bases unmatched to any gene: 6. The CDR3 runs 15 residues. Germline V lookup: CDR1 LNHNV, CDR2 YYDKDF (reference sequence). The CDR3 spells CATSRRQGAIDEQFF. Written as DNA, the CDR3 is TGTGCCACCAGCAGACGACAGGGGGCTATTGATGAGCAGTTCTTC. Variable domain in full (rest from reference TRBV15 and TRBJ2-1): DAMVIQNPRYQVTQFGKPVTLSCSQTLNHNVMYWYQQKSSQAPKLLFHYYDKDFNNEADTPDNFQSRRPNTSFCFLDIRSPGLGDTAMYLCATSRRQGAIDEQFFGPGTRLTVL.

This chain joins TRBV5-1 and TRBJ2-3; D is perhaps TRBD2 (5 bases). This CDR3 contains 15 residues. CDR1 is SGHRS and CDR2 is YFSETQ in the germline V gene. The V gene lost 1 base and the J gene lost 3 bases, with 12 bases spanning the gap. For the CDR3, the DNA is TGCGCCAGCAGCTTGCAAAGCGGAATAACAGATACGCAGTATTTT. Amino acids: CASSLQSGITDTQYF.

The chain uses TRBV14 and TRBJ2-5, with D possibly matching TRBD1 (6 bases). The V gene lost 4 bases and the J gene lost 5 bases, with 17 bases spanning the gap. The CDR3 length is 15 residues. CDR1 and CDR2 from the germline V gene are SGHDN and FVKESK. CDR3 protein: CASSLPGTGYETQYF. The CDR3 region has the DNA TGTGCCAGCAGCCTCCCGGGCACAGGGTACGAGACCCAGTACTTC.

The genes are TRBV7-8 and TRBJ1-1; 8 bases are shared with TRBD1. V lost 5 bases, J lost 10 bases, and 6 bases stayed unmatched. The CDR3 has 12 amino acids. CDR1 is SGHVS, CDR2 FQNEAQ, per germline. The CDR3 spells CASSLYQGAAFF. DNA for the CDR3: TGTGCCAGCAGCCTTTACCAGGGGGCAGCTTTCTTT.

This clone came up once. The J gene is TRBJ1-4, the V gene TRBV6-1; TRBD1 aligns across 10 bases. Germline lookup yields CDR1 MNHNS and CDR2 SASEGT. This CDR3 comprises 14 residues. The V and J ends lost 6 bases and 7 bases, in that order; junction bases with no gene match: 5. The CDR3 DNA is TGTGCCAGCAGAACCGGGACAGGGGCTGAAAAACTGTTTTTT. Amino acid sequence: CASRTGTGAEKLFF.

This clone was observed a few times. This chain connects TRBV6-6 to TRBJ1-2; D unresolved. Germline CDR1 MNHNY, CDR2 SVGAGI (reference sequence). CDR3 size: 16 residues. The V end was cut by 0 bases, the J end by 8 bases, with 19 bases between. CDR3 region: CASSYSIRTGGSGYTF. The CDR3 region has the DNA TGTGCCAGCAGTTACTCGATTAGAACGGGAGGAAGCGGCTACACCTTC.

The gene calls are TRBV6-6 and TRBJ1-2, with a possible D match to TRBD1 (5 bases). V shed 0 bases and J shed 7 bases, with 12 bases lying between them. CDR1 is MNHNY, CDR2 SVGAGI, per germline (reference sequence). The CDR3 consists of 14 residues. This CDR3 reads CASSYSRVGTGYTF. The CDR3 DNA sequence: TGTGCCAGCAGTTACTCCAGGGTCGGTACTGGCTACACCTTC.

This clone was found a few times. The CDR3 nucleotides are TGTGCCAGCAGTTTACGACCATGGACAGGAAGCTCTGGAAACACCATATATTTT. Translated, it gives CASSLRPWTGSSGNTIYF. The chain combines TRBV28 with TRBJ1-3; TRBD1 agrees at 7 bases. With V trimmed by 2 bases and J by 0 bases, 10 bases remained unmatched. Looked up from germline, CDR1 is MDHEN and CDR2 is SYDVKM. There are 18 residues in the CDR3.

This clone was counted a few times. This chain joins TRBV19 and TRBJ1-2; 8 bases fit TRBD1. The junction had 10 bases not matched to a gene; V was cut back by 7 bases and J by 6 bases. The germline gives CDR1 LNHDA, CDR2 SQIVND (reference sequence). There are 14 residues in the CDR3. The CDR3 sequence is CASKTTGDLHGYTF. CDR3 nucleotide sequence: TGTGCCAGTAAGACGACAGGGGACCTCCATGGCTACACCTTC.

The chain is built from TRBV6-6 and TRBJ2-6, with TRBD1 as a possible D gene (6 bases). Per germline, CDR1 MNHNY and CDR2 SVGAGI (reference sequence). Trimming left V 5 bases short and J 0 bases short, with 11 bases between. The CDR3 has 16 amino acids. CDR3 nucleotide sequence: TGTGCCAGCAGTAAAACAGGGCGCTCTGGGGCCAACGTCCTGACTTTC. This gives the protein CASSKTGRSGANVLTF.

The CDR3 DNA follows: TGTGCCAGCAGTCGGACTCGGACAGGGGGCAACTACAATGAGCAGTTCTTC. Amino acid sequence: CASSRTRTGGNYNEQFF. The V gene is TRBV28, the J gene TRBJ2-1, with TRBD1 matching over 11 bases. The CDR3 is 17 residues long. CDR1 and CDR2 from the germline V gene are MDHEN and SYDVKM. With V trimmed by 5 bases and J by 3 bases, 9 bases remained unmatched.

This sequence joins TRBV6-6 and TRBJ2-4; a possible D gene is TRBD2 (5 bases). V lost 6 bases and J lost 0, with 12 bases in between. There are 15 residues in the CDR3. Germline loops: CDR1 MNHNY, CDR2 SVGAGI (reference sequence). CDR3: CASSDPGLAKNIQYF. The CDR3 bases are TGTGCCAGCAGCGACCCAGGACTAGCCAAAAACATTCAGTACTTC.

The rearrangement uses TRBV7-8 and TRBJ2-3; 7 bases align to TRBD2. J lost 0 bases, V lost 1 base, and 1 base had no gene match. The germline CDR1 and CDR2 sequences are SGHVS and FQNEAQ. The CDR3 covers 15 residues. Here the CDR3 reads CASSLDGRSTDTQYF. CDR3 bases: TGTGCCAGCAGCTTAGACGGGAGGAGCACAGATACGCAGTATTTT.

V gene TRBV14 combines with J gene TRBJ2-3, with D perhaps matching TRBD2 (6 bases). The germline V gene encodes CDR1 SGHDN and CDR2 FVKESK. Trimming cost V 2 bases and J 0 bases, with 9 bases left between them. The CDR3 is 15 amino acids. The CDR3 loop reads CASSQRLGSTDTQYF. The CDR3 nucleotides read TGTGCCAGCAGCCAACGACTAGGGAGCACAGATACGCAGTATTTT.